In this sample, the clone carrying this T cell receptor (beta chain) turned up many times. The target antigen is unknown. The sample belongs to a study of T-cell reconstitution after alpha-beta-depleted transplantation in children. Whole-study findings and limits: High day-60 TCRbeta diversity in some patients came from surviving recipient T cells and thymic progenitors. Where alpha-beta T cells came from about two months after transplant was reportedly several hundred expanded graft clones. Most T-cell counts and diversity one year after the transplant came from T cells that were newly produced.

Germline assignment: CDR1 MNHEY and CDR2 SVGEGT. The CDR3 contains 16 residues. V was trimmed by 2 bases and J by 7 bases, leaving 17 bases between them. For TCRbeta, the library was prepared with unique molecular identifiers. MiXCR, applied by TCRdb to the PCR reads, yields one record per CDR3 protein. The repertoire has fewer than 700,000 distinct CDR3 sequences, 10% to 15% of them found once; the top ten carry about 2.2%. The sequence came from a male patient younger than 18 who had a stem cell transplant for acute myeloid leukemia, so the T cells may come from the graft donor. V usage is TRBV6-2 or TRBV6-3 and J usage is TRBJ2-2; unclear D gene. The sample consisted of PBMCs, mostly from graft donor cells, taken 360 days after TCRalphabeta/CD19-depleted stem cell transplant. Here the CDR3 reads CASSYRVEPLLGELFF. The CDR3 DNA is TGTGCCAGCAGTTACCGGGTTGAGCCCCTCCTCGGGGAGCTGTTTTTT.